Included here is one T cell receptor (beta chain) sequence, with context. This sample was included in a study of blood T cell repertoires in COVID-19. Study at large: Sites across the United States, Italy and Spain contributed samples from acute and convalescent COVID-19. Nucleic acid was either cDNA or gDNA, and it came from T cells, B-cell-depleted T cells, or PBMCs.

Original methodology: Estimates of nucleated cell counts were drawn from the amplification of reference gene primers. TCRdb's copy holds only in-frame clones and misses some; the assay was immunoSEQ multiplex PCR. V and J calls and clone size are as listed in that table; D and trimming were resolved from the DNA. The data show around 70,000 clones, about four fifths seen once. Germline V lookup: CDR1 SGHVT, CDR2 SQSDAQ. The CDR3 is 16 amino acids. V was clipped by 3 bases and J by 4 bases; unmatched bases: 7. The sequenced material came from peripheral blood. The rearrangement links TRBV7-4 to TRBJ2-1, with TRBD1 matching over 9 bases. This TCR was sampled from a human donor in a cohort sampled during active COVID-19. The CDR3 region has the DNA TGTGCCAGCAGCTTTTCCGGGACAGGGCGGTACAATGAGCAGTTCTTC. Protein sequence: CASSFSGTGRYNEQFF.